The clone carrying this TCR beta chain appeared a few times. What it recognizes is unknown. According to the study, TCR beta libraries were built with iRepertoire HTBI primers and CDR3-region Arm-PCR. One entry per CDR3 protein results from TCRdb running MiXCR on the multiplex PCR reads. Among 450,000 to 600,000 distinct CDR3 sequences listed, around an eighth were seen once. The CDR3 sequence is 13 residues long. Germline V gene sequence: CDR1 SGHTA, CDR2 FQGNSA. Trimming left V 2 bases short and J 7 bases short, with 11 bases between. This record belongs to a study of regulatory T cells in long-lasting Graves disease. The overall study: Newly diagnosed Graves' patients took antithyroid drugs under 3 months.

Time point here: newly diagnosed GD, antithyroid drugs for less than 3 months. Isolated PBMC RNA provided the starting material for the TCR library. Study-level results: Newly diagnosed Graves' patients exceeded persistent ones in TCR diversity.

These data were also filed under a second study, of T cells in Graves' hyperthyroidism and ophthalmopathy. Turning to that study: Over 18 months, lack of ophthalmopathy progression marked Graves' hyperthyroidism as stable. Initially, a first-round RT-PCR of the TCR CDR3 employed the HTBI primer set.

The sample was peripheral blood mononuclear cells (PBMCs), taken at new diagnosis, from a patient treated with antithyroid drugs. This receptor was identified in a man aged 30 to 45 with Graves disease. This chain connects TRBV7-2 to TRBJ1-1; no clear D. The CDR3, as DNA: TGTGCCAGCAGCTTATTGACACCGGGTGAAGCTTTCTTT. Protein: CASSLLTPGEAFF. The full variable domain, completed using reference TRBV7-2 and TRBJ1-1, is GAGVSQSPSNKVTEKGKDVELRCDPISGHTALYWYRQSLGQGLEFLIYFQGNSAPDKSGLPSDRFSAERTGGSVSTLTIQRTQQEDSAVYLCASSLLTPGEAFFGQGTRLTVV.